These 17 T cell receptor beta chains were sequenced from one sample in a study of shared clonotypes between healthy human individuals. CD45RO-negative, CCR7-positively selected cells formed the naive CD8 fraction, excluding terminally differentiated effector memory CD45RA+ cells. Profiling relied on immunoSEQ multiplex PCR, and the TCRdb table lists in-frame clones only, not all of them. The sample gives under 700,000 clones, 90% to 95% of which show up once; approximately 0.11% is in the top ten. The sequencing sample was made of naive CD8+ T cells sorted from blood. The receptors were gathered from a woman aged 25 to 45 in good health.

The chain links TRBV14 to TRBJ2-7; D perhaps matches TRBD1 (6 bases). CDR1 and CDR2 from the germline V gene are SGHDN and FVKESK. Trimming shortened V by 2 bases and J by 3 bases, and 11 bases separated the two germline ends. This CDR3 comprises 14 residues. The CDR3 coding sequence is TGTGCCAGCAGCCAAATTACAGGGTTCTACGAGCAGTACTTC. It encodes CASSQITGFYEQYF.

The chain uses TRBV28 and TRBJ2-5; 10 bases line up with TRBD1. With V trimmed by 6 bases and J by 2 bases, 9 bases remained unmatched. Germline assignment: CDR1 MDHEN and CDR2 SYDVKM. The CDR3 sequence is 16 residues long. The CDR3 nucleotides are TGTGCCAGCAGCCACGGACCGGGACAGGGGCAAGAGACCCAGTACTTC. Protein sequence: CASSHGPGQGQETQYF.

The V and J genes are TRBV6-4 and TRBJ1-1; tentative D call: TRBD1 (5 bases). Looked up from germline, CDR1 is MRHNA and CDR2 is SNTAGT. CDR3 length: 15 amino acids. V was shortened by 4 bases and J by 4 bases, with 16 bases between the two germline ends. CDR3 amino acids: CASSARDGPGTEAFF. The CDR3 bases are TGTGCCAGCAGTGCCCGGGACGGCCCCGGCACTGAAGCTTTCTTT.

This rearrangement joins TRBV5-6 to TRBJ2-5; 8 positions agree with TRBD2. Near its end, the DNA agrees better with TRBJ2-7, so the J call may be wrong. The length of the CDR3 is 15 residues. The germline CDR1 and CDR2 sequences are SGHDT and YYEEEE. CDR3 loop: CASSSPQGLAYEQYF. The CDR3 nucleotides read TGTGCCAGCAGCTCTCCCCAGGGACTAGCCTACGAGCAGTACTTC.

The genes are TRBV11-2 and TRBJ2-7; 9 bases are shared with TRBD2. This CDR3 region has 19 residues. The V segment lost 1 base and the J segment 4 bases; nucleotides outside the gene matches: 17. Germline V gives CDR1 SGHAT, CDR2 FQNNGV. CDR3 loop: CASSLGRVGREGPQYEQYF. For the CDR3, the DNA is TGTGCCAGCAGCTTAGGTCGGGTTGGGCGGGAGGGCCCTCAATACGAGCAGTACTTC.

Regarding this clone: The identical CDR3 is also encoded by other nucleotide sequences in the sample. The V gene is TRBV27, the J gene TRBJ2-7, with unresolved D. Between the trimmed V and J ends, which lost 5 bases and 3 bases, there was a span of 5 bases. CDR3 length: 11 residues. Germline CDR1 MNHEY, CDR2 SMNVEV (reference sequence). CDR3 in amino acids: CASSLGYEQYF. The CDR3 bases are TGTGCCAGCAGTCTAGGCTACGAGCAGTACTTC.

The chain has TRBV19 and TRBJ2-5, with D perhaps given as TRBD1 or TRBD2 (5 bases each). Germline V gives CDR1 LNHDA, CDR2 SQIVND (reference sequence). V lost 6 bases and J 3 bases, leaving 29 bases between the germline ends. This CDR3 region has 19 residues. The CDR3 DNA sequence: TGTGCCAGTAGCCCCACCGAGGGAGTCGAGGACATCACAAAAGAGACCCAGTACTTC. Translated: CASSPTEGVEDITKETQYF.

The CDR3 is CASTTEPGGDRQPQHF. For the CDR3, the DNA is TGTGCCAGCACTACCGAGCCAGGGGGCGATCGGCAGCCCCAGCATTTT. V usage is TRBV28 and J usage is TRBJ1-5, with TRBD1 matching 8 bases. Trimming cost V 7 bases and J 7 bases; bases outside gene matches: 15. CDR1 and CDR2 from the germline V gene are MDHEN and SYDVKM. This CDR3 is 16 amino acids long.

This chain links TRBV6-1 with TRBJ2-7; the D gene is possibly TRBD1 (5 bases). Germline V gene sequence: CDR1 MNHNS, CDR2 SASEGT. Between the trimmed V and J ends, which lost 8 bases and 2 bases, there was a span of 13 bases. The CDR3 runs 13 residues. The CDR3 sequence is CASFPLGAYEQYF. In DNA, the CDR3 is TGTGCCAGCTTTCCCCTAGGGGCCTACGAGCAGTACTTC.

The V and J genes are TRBV4-1 and TRBJ2-7; 9 nucleotides align to TRBD1. The germline V gene has CDR1 MGHRA and CDR2 YSYEKL. The trim removed 4 bases at V and 4 bases at J, leaving 14 bases unmatched. There are 17 residues in the CDR3. As DNA, the CDR3 is TGCGCCAGCAGCCCCCAACTAACCGGGACAGGGATTTACGAGCAGTACTTC. Amino acid sequence: CASSPQLTGTGIYEQYF.

The chain recombines TRBV7-2 with TRBJ2-5; no clear D. The CDR3 length is 14 residues. Between the trimmed V and J ends, which lost 5 bases and 1 base, there was a span of 11 bases. From germline, CDR1 is SGHTA and CDR2 FQGNSA. CDR3 nucleotide sequence: TGTGCCAGCAGCCCTGAACTACGCCAAGAGACCCAGTACTTC. Translating it yields CASSPELRQETQYF.

The chain carries TRBV11-2 and TRBJ2-5; the match to TRBD2 covers 10 bases. The CDR3 extends over 16 amino acids. Germline lookup yields CDR1 SGHAT and CDR2 FQNNGV. V shed 1 base and J 5 bases; nucleotides not matched to a gene: 7. The CDR3 DNA reads as TGTGCCAGCAGCTTAGTGCTAGCGGGAGAGGGGGAGACCCAGTACTTC. Protein product: CASSLVLAGEGETQYF.

V usage is TRBV19 and J usage is TRBJ2-7; a weak D match, TRBD1 (5 bases). Per the germline V gene, CDR1 is LNHDA and CDR2 is SQIVND (reference sequence). V was pared by 5 bases and J by 6 bases, with 11 bases between. The CDR3 runs to 12 residues. The DNA of the CDR3 is TGTGCCAGTAGTGCAGGGTACGCCGAGCAGTACTTC. This gives the protein CASSAGYAEQYF.

Note on this clone: Different DNA sequences within this sample yield the same CDR3. The V gene is TRBV28, the J gene TRBJ2-7, with 10 bases fitting TRBD2. The germline gives CDR1 MDHEN, CDR2 SYDVKM. Losses at the gene ends were 8 bases for V and 2 bases for J; bases not matched to a gene: 3. The CDR3 has 13 amino acids. The CDR3 loop reads CASRLAGAYEQYF. In DNA form, the CDR3 reads TGTGCCAGCCGGCTAGCGGGAGCCTACGAGCAGTACTTC.

The rearrangement joins TRBV19 to TRBJ1-1; the match to TRBD1 covers 10 bases. The CDR3 is 16 amino acids. The germline CDR1 and CDR2 sequences are LNHDA and SQIVND (reference sequence). Germline trimming cut 3 bases from V and 5 bases from J; bases unmatched to any gene: 9. CDR3 sequence: CASSIRDRGRRTEAFF. CDR3 bases: TGTGCCAGTAGTATTAGGGACAGGGGAAGAAGGACTGAAGCTTTCTTT. The full variable domain, completed using reference TRBV19 and TRBJ1-1, is DGGITQSPKYLFRKEGQNVTLSCEQNLNHDAMYWYRQDPGQGLRLIYYSQIVNDFQKGDIAEGYSVSREKKESFPLTVTSAQKNPTAFYLCASSIRDRGRRTEAFFGQGTRLTVV.

The genes are TRBV7-9 and TRBJ2-1; 8 nucleotides agree with TRBD2. The CDR3 runs to 15 residues. With V trimmed by 5 bases and J by 8 bases, 11 bases remained unmatched. From germline, CDR1 is SEHNR and CDR2 FQNEAQ (reference sequence). In nucleotides, the CDR3 is TGTGCCAGCAGCCTCTCAGCGGGAGTAAATGATGAGCAGTTCTTC. Its translation: CASSLSAGVNDEQFF.

The chain couples TRBV2 to TRBJ2-1; a weak D match, TRBD2 (6 bases). Trimming shortened V by 4 bases and J by 15 bases, and 19 bases separated the two germline ends. In germline, CDR1 is SNHLY, CDR2 FYNNEI. The length of the CDR3 is 13 residues. CDR3 in DNA: TGTGCCAGCAGTGCGACTAGTAGCAGGGCTGCGTTCTTC. Translated, it gives CASSATSSRAAFF.